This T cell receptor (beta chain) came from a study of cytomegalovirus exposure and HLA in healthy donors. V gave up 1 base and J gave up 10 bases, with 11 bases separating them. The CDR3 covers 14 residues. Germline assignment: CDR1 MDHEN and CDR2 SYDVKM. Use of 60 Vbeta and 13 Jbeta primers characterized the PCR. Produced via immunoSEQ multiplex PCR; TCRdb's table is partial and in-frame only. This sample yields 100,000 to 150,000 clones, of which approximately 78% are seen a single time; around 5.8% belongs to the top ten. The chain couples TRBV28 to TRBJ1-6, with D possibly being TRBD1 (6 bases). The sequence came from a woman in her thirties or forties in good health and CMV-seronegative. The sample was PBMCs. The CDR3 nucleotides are TGTGCCAGCAGTTTATTGGCAGGGGAATCACCCCTCCACTTT. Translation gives CASSLLAGESPLHF.